Detailed here is one T cell receptor beta chain. This clone has only a few counts. Its antigen has not been determined. Base qualities are not at hand, and no much larger clone is one base apart. The sample's time point, from its label and the paper: progressive disease on ibrutinib. For TCR beta library preparation, about 2 micrograms of genomic DNA were extracted from the cryopreserved PBMCs. Longitudinal blood samples from CLL patients receiving ibrutinib monotherapy were subjected to high-throughput TCR beta sequencing. The patients were enrolled in a single-center, open-label phase 2 trial of ibrutinib monotherapy. This sample was taken from a study of cytotoxic CD8 clonotypes in ibrutinib-treated CLL (dated by TCRdb to about 2021). Regarding the study in general: The cohort was composed of under 12 relapsed/refractory and about 15 treatment-naive patients; IGHV unmutated status was identified in some 17 patients. Samples averaged approximately 250,000 productive templates and 94,082 productive rearrangements. Every sample from remission and from progressive disease was obtained while the patients were still on ibrutinib. Longitudinal samples were available for about 30% of the 86 trial participants. Response samples were taken after a median of 12 months on treatment, ranging from about 6 to 36 months. Cryopreserved peripheral blood mononuclear cells were obtained prior to treatment, at the time of response, and at either disease progression or sustained remission. Partial responses were observed in approximately 24 patients and complete responses in 2; after a median follow-up of 68 months, remission was maintained in approximately 14 patients and progression was observed in roughly twelve. Broader findings and caveats from the paper: Lymph node repertoires were not examined, and the timing of sampling was not matched between patients in sustained remission and those whose disease progressed. Clonality increased at ibrutinib response, stayed stable in sustained remission, and fell back toward baseline at progression. Public clonotypes were found to be uncommon and were observed to contract or remain stable during treatment; the increase in clonality was shown to reflect expansion of private clonotypes at ibrutinib response. Baseline clonality was found to be higher than that of age-matched healthy donors and was strongly correlated with circulating CD8+ T-cell counts.

From the cysteine through the phenylalanine, the CDR3 covers 15 amino acids. Only the CDR3 portion is preserved as DNA: 45 bases, with reading frame beginning at the first base. V and J are trimmed by 6 bases and 7 bases, and the gene matches miss 11 bases of the junction. Reading the germline V gene (reference sequence) gives CDR1 LNHDA and CDR2 SQIVND. A MiSeq instrument was used for deep resolution sequencing, which targeted depths ranging from 1 in 1 million up to 1 in 200,000 T cells, with coverage averaging 10x for each clonotype. The immunoSEQ hsTCRB Kit was used to generate TCR beta libraries. On the authors' methods: Data were analyzed with ImmunoSEQ Data Assistant and ImmunoSEQ Analyzer, with V, D and J genes assigned per IMGT definitions. Clonality was computed as one minus normalized Shannon entropy of productive rearrangement frequencies, ranging from 0 to 1. Only overrepresented clonotypes making up at least 0.05% of each patient's repertoire were included in the public clonotype analysis. About a dozen age-matched healthy donor repertoires from immuneACCESS served as clonality controls. As stored in TCRdb, this immuneACCESS dataset retains in-frame rearrangements with V and J assigned. A fraction of the clones does not appear; measured against another copy, unresolved V genes explain less than half of the discrepancy, and the remainder lacks a known reason. The V and J calls and the clone size are those of that table, but D and trimming were determined from the DNA. Within this sample are 250,000 to 350,000 clones, with approximately 79% of them counted one time only. About 5.8% of the sample belongs to the ten largest clones.

This sequence uses TRBV19 and TRBJ1-4; TRBD1 agrees with 7 junctional bases. The sample in question was PBMCs, obtained at disease progression, from a patient treated with ibrutinib. This receptor was identified in a human donor with chronic lymphocytic leukemia. The CDR3 is CASSRLTGLGEKLFF. The DNA sequence is given as TGTGCCAGTAGCCGATTGACAGGGTTGGGTGAAAAACTGTTTTTT. Here the CDR3 is joined to the reference TRBV19 and TRBJ1-4 genes, and the full variable domain is: DGGITQSPKYLFRKEGQNVTLSCEQNLNHDAMYWYRQDPGQGLRLIYYSQIVNDFQKGDIAEGYSVSREKKESFPLTVTSAQKNPTAFYLCASSRLTGLGEKLFFGSGTQLSVL.